This T cell receptor (beta chain) appears in the sequencing data of a study of blood T cell repertoires in COVID-19. As processed by the authors: Amplification from reference gene primers served as the basis for estimated nucleated cell counts. The repertoire was sequenced with immunoSEQ multiplex PCR; TCRdb's copy has only in-frame clones and lacks some. The V and J calls and clone size come from that table; D and trimming were worked out from the DNA. Of more than 250,000 clones listed, around 90% are singletons. Per germline, CDR1 SEHNR and CDR2 FQNEAQ (reference sequence). This CDR3 has 16 residues. V was trimmed by 1 base and J by 2 bases, leaving 11 bases between them.

The sequenced sample consisted of PBMCs or T cells enriched from blood (not recorded which). This chain links TRBV7-9 with TRBJ1-4; D is possibly TRBD1 (5 bases). The origin of this receptor is a woman aged 25 to 39 who had recovered from COVID-19. CDR3: CASSLVAGTTNEKLFF. DNA for the CDR3: TGTGCCAGCAGCTTAGTTGCGGGGACCACTAATGAAAAACTGTTTTTT.